This T cell receptor (beta chain) was retrieved from a study of cytomegalovirus exposure and HLA in healthy donors. The CDR3 length is 17 residues. CDR1 is SGHRS and CDR2 is YFSETQ in the germline V gene. J gave up 0 bases and V 4 bases, and 6 bases lay outside the gene matches. 60 Vbeta and 13 Jbeta primers were used in PCR. The assay was immunoSEQ multiplex PCR, and TCRdb's table has in-frame clones only and misses some. The data hold roughly 160,000 clones, with roughly 80% observed a single time. V usage is TRBV5-1 and J usage is TRBJ2-6, with 8 bases that match TRBD1. Sample: PBMCs. The TCR comes from a woman aged 40 to 50 in good health and CMV-seropositive. CDR3: CASSLGTGSSGANVLTF. The CDR3 bases are TGCGCCAGCAGCCTAGGGACAGGCAGCTCTGGGGCCAACGTCCTGACTTTC. The full variable domain, rest sourced from reference TRBV5-1 and TRBJ2-6, is KAGVTQTPRYLIKTRGQQVTLSCSPISGHRSVSWYQQTPGQGLQFLFEYFSETQRNKGNFPGRFSGRQFSNSRSEMNVSTLELGDSALYLCASSLGTGSSGANVLTFGAGSRLTVL.